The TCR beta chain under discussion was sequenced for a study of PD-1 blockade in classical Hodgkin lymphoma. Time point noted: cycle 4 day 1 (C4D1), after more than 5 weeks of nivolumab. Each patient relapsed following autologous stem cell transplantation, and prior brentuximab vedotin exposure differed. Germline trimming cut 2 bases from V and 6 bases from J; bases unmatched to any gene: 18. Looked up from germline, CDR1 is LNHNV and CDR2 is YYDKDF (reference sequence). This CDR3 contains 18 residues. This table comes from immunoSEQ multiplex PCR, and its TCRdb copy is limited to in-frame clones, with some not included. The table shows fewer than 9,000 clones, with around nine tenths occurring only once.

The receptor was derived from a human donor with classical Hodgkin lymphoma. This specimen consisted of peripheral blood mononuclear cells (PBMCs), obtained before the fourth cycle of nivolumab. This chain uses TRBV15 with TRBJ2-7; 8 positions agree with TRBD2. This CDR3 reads CATSRNLRTSLQVPEQYF. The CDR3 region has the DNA TGTGCCACCAGCAGAAATCTAAGGACTAGCCTTCAGGTCCCCGAGCAGTACTTC.